Below are 25 T cell receptor beta chains sequenced from a single sample in a study of OX40 agonist ivuxolimab in advanced cancers. Assay used: immunoSEQ multiplex PCR; TCRdb lists only in-frame clones, some missing. This sample has roughly 35,000 clones; roughly 86% occur once, and the top ten carry roughly 2%. The sequenced sample was CD4+ or CD8+ T cells sorted from blood, obtained in a trial of the OX40 agonist ivuxolimab. All receptors come from an adult with an advanced solid tumor such as melanoma, head and neck, liver or kidney cancer.

The rearrangement links TRBV5-1 to TRBJ1-1; 8 nucleotides agree with TRBD1. V gave up 5 bases and J gave up 6 bases; unmatched junction bases: 3. The germline V gene has CDR1 SGHRS and CDR2 YFSETQ. The CDR3 contains 12 residues. CDR3 DNA sequence: TGCGCCAGCAGGACAGGGGCGGCTGAAGCTTTCTTT. Its protein product is CASRTGAAEAFF. Looking up the rest from reference TRBV5-1 and TRBJ1-1 gives the full variable domain: KAGVTQTPRYLIKTRGQQVTLSCSPISGHRSVSWYQQTPGQGLQFLFEYFSETQRNKGNFPGRFSGRQFSNSRSEMNVSTLELGDSALYLCASRTGAAEAFFGQGTRLTVV.

The J gene is TRBJ1-1, the V gene TRBV4-2; 8 bases agree with TRBD1. The CDR3 spans 20 residues. Germline V lookup: CDR1 LGHNA, CDR2 YNFKEQ. Germline trimming cut 4 bases from V and 1 base from J; bases unmatched to any gene: 20. The DNA for the CDR3 is TGTGCCAGCAGCCCAGCGGCAGGGGGCTTCCACCAATTGTCGAACACTGAAGCTTTCTTT. Translated, it gives CASSPAAGGFHQLSNTEAFF.

This clone was seen a handful of times. The J gene is TRBJ1-5, the V gene TRBV10-3; 9 bases fit TRBD1. The germline gives CDR1 ENHRY, CDR2 SYGVKD. The CDR3 spans 15 residues. With V trimmed by 8 bases and J by 3 bases, 8 bases remained unmatched. CDR3 coding DNA: TGTGCCATCTCGAGGACAGGGGAGGACAATCAGCCCCAGCATTTT. Its protein product is CAISRTGEDNQPQHF.

V is TRBV11-1 and J is TRBJ1-1; no firm D call. Per the germline V gene, CDR1 is SGHAT and CDR2 is FQDESV (reference sequence). V gave up 1 base and J gave up 5 bases, with 14 bases separating them. There are 15 residues in the CDR3. In DNA form, the CDR3 reads TGTGCCAGCAGCTTAGGGTTCGAGAGAGGAACTGAAGCTTTCTTT. Translated: CASSLGFERGTEAFF.

This clone has just a few counts. This chain joins TRBV5-6 and TRBJ1-3; TRBD1 agrees at 10 bases. This CDR3 contains 13 residues. The junction had 11 bases not matched to a gene; V was cut back by 4 bases and J by 16 bases. Per the germline V gene, CDR1 is SGHDT and CDR2 is YYEEEE. The DNA for the CDR3 is TGTGCCAGCAGCGCAGTAAAGGGACAGGGGCTGTATTTT. Encoded protein: CASSAVKGQGLYF.

The chain is built from TRBV30 and TRBJ2-3, with D possibly matching TRBD2 (6 bases). V shed 2 bases and J shed 3 bases, with 15 bases lying between them. Germline V lookup: CDR1 GTSNPN, CDR2 SVGIG (reference sequence). The CDR3 sequence is 15 residues long. The CDR3 sequence: CAWSIGGAGTDTQYF. CDR3 coding DNA: TGTGCCTGGAGTATCGGAGGGGCGGGAACAGATACGCAGTATTTT. The full variable domain, completed using reference TRBV30 and TRBJ2-3, is SQTIHQWPATLVQPVGSPLSLECTVEGTSNPNLYWYRQAAGRGLQLLFYSVGIGQISSEVPQNLSASRPQDRQFILSSKKLLLSDSGFYLCAWSIGGAGTDTQYFGPGTRLTVL.

The chain combines TRBV10-3 with TRBJ2-3; D gene ambiguous. The germline V and J ends were trimmed by 4 bases and 2 bases, with 7 bases remaining between them. The length of the CDR3 is 13 residues. CDR1 and CDR2 (germline): ENHRY, SYGVKD. The CDR3 sequence: CAISGPYTDTQYF. CDR3 DNA: TGTGCCATCAGTGGTCCCTACACAGATACGCAGTATTTT.

The rearrangement joins TRBV27 to TRBJ2-3; D call uncertain. The CDR3 is made up of 16 amino acids. The germline CDR1 and CDR2 sequences are MNHEY and SMNVEV (reference sequence). Deletions cut 3 bases from V and 0 bases from J, with 13 bases between. Written as DNA, the CDR3 is TGTGCCAGCAGTTTGTCACCCTGGCGGAGCACAGATACGCAGTATTTT. It encodes CASSLSPWRSTDTQYF.

The chain recombines TRBV30 with TRBJ2-3, with 7 nucleotides matching TRBD2. The V and J ends lost 6 bases and 1 base, in that order; junction bases with no gene match: 7. The CDR3 consists of 14 residues. The germline gives CDR1 GTSNPN, CDR2 SVGIG (reference sequence). This CDR3 reads CACLRSGGTDTQYF. CDR3 sequence (DNA): TGTGCCTGCCTGAGGAGCGGGGGCACAGATACGCAGTATTTT.

The V call is TRBV7-3, the J call TRBJ2-3; D remains unclear. CDR1 and CDR2 (germline): SGHTA, FQGTGA. This CDR3 is 15 amino acids long. Trimming shortened V by 5 bases and J by 0 bases, and 12 bases separated the two germline ends. The CDR3 spells CASSPLGPSTDTQYF. CDR3 sequence (DNA): TGTGCCAGCAGCCCTCTCGGCCCTAGCACAGATACGCAGTATTTT.

The chain has TRBV6-5 and TRBJ2-7; 7 bases agree with TRBD1. The CDR3 contains 14 residues. In germline, CDR1 is MNHEY, CDR2 SVGAGI. The J segment lost 1 base and the V segment lost 2 bases, leaving 2 bases of the junction unmatched. The DNA for the CDR3 is TGTGCCAGCAGTTACAACAGGGGTTCCTACGAGCAGTACTTC. Amino acid sequence: CASSYNRGSYEQYF.

The chain has TRBV9 and TRBJ2-7, with TRBD1 identical over 9 bases. The CDR3 is 14 residues long. Germline CDR1 reads SGDLS; CDR2 reads YYNGEE. The V gene end was trimmed by 4 bases and the J gene end by 4 bases; junction bases not matched to a gene: 6. CDR3 protein: CASSPRGQGYEQYF. Written as DNA, the CDR3 is TGTGCCAGCAGCCCGAGGGGACAGGGATACGAGCAGTACTTC.

This sequence joins TRBV7-2 and TRBJ2-7; 8 bases fit TRBD2. The germline gives CDR1 SGHTA, CDR2 FQGNSA. V shed 5 bases and J 3 bases; nucleotides not matched to a gene: 9. This CDR3 has 15 amino acids. The CDR3 sequence is CASSPRGGGYYEQYF. Written as DNA, the CDR3 is TGTGCCAGCAGCCCCCGGGGCGGGGGGTACTACGAGCAGTACTTC.

V usage is TRBV6-6 and J usage is TRBJ1-5; D is perhaps TRBD1 (5 bases). The V end lost 8 bases, the J end lost 6 bases, and 17 bases lay between the germline ends. This CDR3 is 14 amino acids long. Germline loops: CDR1 MNHNY, CDR2 SVGAGI (reference sequence). CDR3 nucleotide sequence: TGTGCCAGCGCCATCGGGGCGACGGGTCAGCCCCAGCATTTT. Protein: CASAIGATGQPQHF.

The rearrangement uses TRBV19 and TRBJ2-1; 9 positions match TRBD1. This CDR3 comprises 12 residues. J was trimmed by 16 bases and V by 7 bases; bases with no gene match: 11. From germline, CDR1 is LNHDA and CDR2 SQIVND (reference sequence). The CDR3 nucleotides read TGTGCCAGTAATGGGGGCGGGACAGGGCAATTCTTC. As protein: CASNGGGTGQFF. The variable domain in full, completed from reference TRBV19 and TRBJ2-1, reads DGGITQSPKYLFRKEGQNVTLSCEQNLNHDAMYWYRQDPGQGLRLIYYSQIVNDFQKGDIAEGYSVSREKKESFPLTVTSAQKNPTAFYLCASNGGGTGQFFGPGTRLTVL.

This chain's CDR3 is CATSRLVTENTEAFF. The CDR3 DNA reads TGTGCCACCAGCAGGCTAGTAACGGAGAACACTGAAGCTTTCTTT. The chain carries TRBV15 and TRBJ1-1; D unresolved. The CDR3 spans 15 residues. V was trimmed by 3 bases and J by 1 base, leaving 12 bases between them. Germline V gene data show CDR1 as LNHNV and CDR2 as YYDKDF (reference sequence).

The chain couples TRBV19 to TRBJ1-1; D ambiguous. CDR3 size: 13 residues. V lost 3 bases and J 5 bases, leaving 10 bases between the germline ends. Germline V lookup: CDR1 LNHDA, CDR2 SQIVND (reference sequence). CDR3 sequence: CASSMTGRTEAFF. The CDR3 nucleotides are TGTGCCAGTAGTATGACCGGTAGGACTGAAGCTTTCTTT.

The chain has TRBV6-6 and TRBJ1-1, with D unresolved. Between the trimmed V and J ends, which lost 6 bases and 3 bases, there was a span of 11 bases. The CDR3 contains 13 residues. Germline V gene data show CDR1 as MNHNY and CDR2 as SVGAGI (reference sequence). The CDR3 spells CASSSIQYTEAFF. For the CDR3, the DNA is TGTGCCAGCAGCTCGATACAGTACACTGAAGCTTTCTTT.

The chain uses TRBV7-9 and TRBJ2-1; D not certain. The CDR3 extends over 10 amino acids. Germline V gives CDR1 SEHNR, CDR2 FQNEAQ (reference sequence). Trimming stripped 3 bases from V and 8 bases from J, with 2 bases between. The chain's CDR3 is CASSFDEQFF. As DNA, the CDR3 is TGTGCCAGCAGCTTCGATGAGCAGTTCTTC.

This clone was seen a few times. This chain connects TRBV27 to TRBJ1-2, with a possible D match to TRBD1 (6 bases). The CDR3 runs 14 residues. The germline gives CDR1 MNHEY, CDR2 SMNVEV (reference sequence). V gave up 4 bases and J gave up 6 bases, with 15 bases separating them. Here the CDR3 reads CASSSQGRGNGYTF. The CDR3 DNA reads TGTGCCAGCAGTTCACAGGGACGAGGAAATGGCTACACCTTC.

This clone occurred a few times. This sequence joins TRBV19 and TRBJ1-2; TRBD1 matches at 7 bases. The CDR3 totals 13 residues. Unmatched junction bases numbered 4, after V lost 5 bases and J lost 4 bases. CDR1 and CDR2 (germline): LNHDA, SQIVND (reference sequence). DNA of the CDR3: TGTGCCAGTAGTCAGCCAGGGGGCTATGGCTACACCTTC. Translation: CASSQPGGYGYTF.

The rearrangement links TRBV19 to TRBJ1-5, with D possibly TRBD1 on 5 matching bases. The CDR3 extends over 17 amino acids. V lost 3 bases, J lost 5 bases, and 20 bases lay in between. CDR1 is LNHDA and CDR2 is SQIVND in the germline V gene (reference sequence). CDR3 sequence: CASSIRPGRVGDQPQHF. The CDR3 nucleotides read TGTGCCAGTAGTATCCGGCCAGGGCGAGTCGGAGATCAGCCCCAGCATTTT.

V is TRBV9 and J is TRBJ2-3, with D tentatively TRBD2 (5 bases). The CDR3 length is 15 residues. Trimming pared 3 bases from V and 2 bases from J, leaving 13 bases between. Per the germline V gene, CDR1 is SGDLS and CDR2 is YYNGEE. CDR3 in amino acids: CASSARDYPTDTQYF. The CDR3 nucleotides read TGTGCCAGCAGCGCTCGTGACTATCCCACAGATACGCAGTATTTT.

This chain uses TRBV5-1 with TRBJ1-1; D unresolved. CDR3 length: 14 residues. V lost 2 bases and J 1 base, leaving 9 bases between the germline ends. Germline V lookup: CDR1 SGHRS, CDR2 YFSETQ. The CDR3 region is CASSLSVGNTEAFF. The CDR3 nucleotides are TGCGCCAGCAGCTTATCCGTAGGGAACACTGAAGCTTTCTTT. Full variable domain (outside the CDR3, taken from reference TRBV5-1 and TRBJ1-1): KAGVTQTPRYLIKTRGQQVTLSCSPISGHRSVSWYQQTPGQGLQFLFEYFSETQRNKGNFPGRFSGRQFSNSRSEMNVSTLELGDSALYLCASSLSVGNTEAFFGQGTRLTVV.

The genes are TRBV21-1 and TRBJ2-7; the table names TRBD2, a call not compared with the DNA. TRBV21-1 is tagged as a pseudogene. The CDR3 covers 16 residues. Here the CDR3 reads CASSKVDLQSSYEQYF. Here the CDR3 DNA reads TGTGCCAGCAGCAAAGTTGACTTGCAGAGCTCCTACGAGCAGTACTTC.